This T cell receptor beta chain was identified in a study of T cell repertoires in cytomegalovirus infection (dated by TCRdb to 2018 to 2020). About the full investigation: The HLA type of each donor mattered for the analysis, because public TCR beta signatures pointed to carriage of CMV infection along with the matching HLA type.

Broader findings and caveats from the paper: The ex vivo response was dominated by HLA-C-restricted CMV-specific TCR beta clonotypes, and the single most frequent clonotype in two of eight donors was supplied by these HLA-C-restricted clonotypes. In both this cohort and an independent roughly 330-donor cohort, the cumulative frequency of public TCR beta family members distinguished carriers of CMV infection plus the relevant HLA type.

To note about this clonotype: It has no known antigen specificity. No base-level quality is on record; no much larger clone is a single base apart.

Sequencing relied on an Illumina HiSeq 1500. TCRdb applied fastp at Q25 and MiXCR to the public reads, then kept only in-frame beta chains. When rows share a CDR3 protein, they turn into one entry using the most common DNA and genes. The sample table contains 350,000 to 550,000 distinct CDR3 sequences; only one count was recorded for approximately 33% of them. The top ten constitute approximately 15% of the sample. The TCR sequence derives from a human donor in good health (CMV status not recorded). Some clones in this sample may be carry-over from other donors' samples. Sequences were obtained from PBMCs.

The CDR3 has the sequence CASTLSSIYNEQFF. In nucleotides, the sequence is TGTGCCAGCACGTTATCGAGTATATACAATGAGCAGTTCTTC. Here the chain combines TRBV6-6 and TRBJ2-1, with the D segment identity uncertain. In the germline V gene (reference sequence), CDR1 corresponds to MNHNY and CDR2 to SVGAGI. The germline ends are 14 bases apart after V is trimmed by 7 bases and J by 4 bases. The CDR3 sequence holds 14 residues, the cysteine and phenylalanine included. Only the CDR3 part of the read is kept: 42 bases, read in frame from the first base.